This T cell receptor (beta chain) was observed in a study of CD8+ T cells in alopecia areata. Whole-study context: Tofacitinib was taken orally by treated patients, and the dose was 5 to 10 mg twice daily. Study findings and constraints: Resident alphabeta T cells of normal skin are also sequenced in scalp samples.

After isolation, RNA underwent reverse transcription to generate cDNA as the sequencing template. Some clones are missing from TCRdb's copy, which holds only in-frame ones; the method was immunoSEQ multiplex PCR. The sample lists more than 200,000 clones, approximately 61% occurring once. For this clone: The target antigen is unknown.

The V gene's germline CDR1 is MNHEY and CDR2 SVGAGI. With 2 bases clipped from V and 3 bases from J, the junction kept 0 bases outside the gene matches. The CDR3 runs 14 residues. The chain combines TRBV6-5 with TRBJ1-1; 10 nucleotides align to TRBD1. The material was CD4+ T cells sorted from blood, obtained at week 0. This receptor was obtained from a human donor with alopecia areata. CDR3 sequence (DNA): TGTGCCAGCAGTTACGGGACAGGGGACACTGAAGCTTTCTTT. Its protein is CASSYGTGDTEAFF.